The table lists the clone carrying this T cell receptor beta chain with a count of one. Its antigen remains unidentified. Germline CDR1 is SGHTS and CDR2 is YDEGEE. The length of the CDR3 is 12 residues. The V and J ends lost 0 bases and 5 bases respectively, with 4 bases between them. The authors divided CD4+ cells into CD45RA+ naive and CD45RA-negative memory subsets. The source of the sample is a study of shared clonotypes between healthy human individuals. Regarding the study as a whole: Rarefaction gave evidence that sorted-subset sequencing remained incomplete despite large depth. Non-shared clonotypes had lower generation probabilities than clonotypes shared by all four sorted-subset donors. The researchers took only blood, and tissue repertoires probably look different.

TCRdb's table, derived via immunoSEQ multiplex PCR, lists solely in-frame clones and lacks some. Of roughly 2,300,000 clones listed, around 90% were seen once; the top ten hold 0.37%. The chain recombines TRBV5-8 with TRBJ2-3; no clear D gene. The sequencing input was naive CD4+ T cells from PBMCs. Sample subset: CD45RA+ positively selected. The TCR was taken from a man aged 18 to 30 in good health. Some clones in this sample may be carry-over from other donors' samples. The CDR3 bases are TGTGCCAGCAGCTTGGCAGTAGATACGCAGTATTTT. Its translation is CASSLAVDTQYF.